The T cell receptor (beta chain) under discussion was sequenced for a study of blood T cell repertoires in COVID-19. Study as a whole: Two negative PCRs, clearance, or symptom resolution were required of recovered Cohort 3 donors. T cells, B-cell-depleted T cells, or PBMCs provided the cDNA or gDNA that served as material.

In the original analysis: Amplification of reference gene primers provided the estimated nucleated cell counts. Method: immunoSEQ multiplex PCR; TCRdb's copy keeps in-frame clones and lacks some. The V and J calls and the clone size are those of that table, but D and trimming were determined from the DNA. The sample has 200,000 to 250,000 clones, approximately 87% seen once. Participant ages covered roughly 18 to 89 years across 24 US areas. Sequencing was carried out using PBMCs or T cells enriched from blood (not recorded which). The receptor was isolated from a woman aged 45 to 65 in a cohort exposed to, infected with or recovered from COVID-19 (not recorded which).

CDR3 DNA sequence: TGCGCCAGCAGCTTGGGCGGTGACGGGGGGCTGGGTGGCTACACCTTC. Translated: CASSLGGDGGLGGYTF. The chain employs TRBV5-1 and TRBJ1-2, with D possibly TRBD1 on 6 matching bases. CDR1 and CDR2 from the germline V gene are SGHRS and YFSETQ. Trimming pared 0 bases from V and 7 bases from J, leaving 19 bases between. CDR3 length: 16 amino acids.